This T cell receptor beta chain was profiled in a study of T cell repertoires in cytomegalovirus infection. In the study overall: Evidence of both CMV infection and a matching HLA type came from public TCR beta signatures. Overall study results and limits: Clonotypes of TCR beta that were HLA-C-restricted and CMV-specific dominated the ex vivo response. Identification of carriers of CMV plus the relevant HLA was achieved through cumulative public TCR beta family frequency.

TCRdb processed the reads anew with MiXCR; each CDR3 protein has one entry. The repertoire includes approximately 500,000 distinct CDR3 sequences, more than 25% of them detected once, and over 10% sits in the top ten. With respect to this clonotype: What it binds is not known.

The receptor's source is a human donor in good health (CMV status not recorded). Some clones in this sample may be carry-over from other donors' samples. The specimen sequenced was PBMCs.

CDR3 protein: CASSELTRHNEQFF. The CDR3 nucleotides are TGTGCCAGCAGTGAACTCACTAGGCACAATGAGCAGTTCTTC. The V gene is TRBV2, the J gene TRBJ2-1; a weak D match, TRBD2 (5 bases). Germline CDR1 and CDR2: SNHLY and FYNNEI. CDR3 size: 14 residues. V was shortened by 2 bases and J by 5 bases, with 10 bases between the two germline ends.